This section outlines one T cell receptor beta chain sequence together with its context. This sample stems from a study of blood T cell repertoires in COVID-19. On the study more broadly: Samples came from the United States, Italy and Spain, spanning acute and convalescent COVID-19. In each case, the material was cDNA or gDNA derived from T cells, B-cell-depleted T cells, or PBMCs.

In the original workflow: Nucleated cell number was recorded as an estimate derived from reference gene primer amplification. TCRdb keeps only in-frame clones here, not all; method: immunoSEQ multiplex PCR. That table furnishes V, J and clone size, whereas the DNA furnished D and trimming. This sample has about 120,000 clones, with more than 75% found just once. Trimming pared 0 bases from V and 2 bases from J, leaving 12 bases between. Germline V lookup: CDR1 SGDLS, CDR2 YYNGEE. There are 15 residues in the CDR3. This TCR was sampled from a woman aged 40 to 49 with acute or convalescent COVID-19. The sequencing sample was made of peripheral blood. The rearrangement links TRBV9 to TRBJ2-7; D ambiguous. The chain's CDR3 is CASSVGGGATYEQYF. The CDR3 bases are TGTGCCAGCAGCGTAGGAGGCGGAGCGACCTACGAGCAGTACTTC.